This T cell receptor (beta chain) was profiled in a study of OX40 agonist ivuxolimab in advanced cancers. On the study more broadly: Ivuxolimab was delivered to patients intravenously every 2 weeks at doses spanning 0.01 to 10 mg/kg.

Repertoires were generated with immunoSEQ multiplex PCR, while TCRdb's copy carries only in-frame clones and drops some. The sample comprises 70,000 to 80,000 clones, approximately 93% of which are singletons, and 5.5% to 7% rests with the top ten. The TCR comes from an adult with an advanced solid tumor such as melanoma, head and neck, liver or kidney cancer. Sample: CD4+ or CD8+ T cells sorted from blood, taken in a trial of the OX40 agonist ivuxolimab.

In nucleotides, the CDR3 is TGCGCCAGCAGGGCCGGGACAGGGGGCTACACTGAAGCTTTCTTT. Translated: CASRAGTGGYTEAFF. The chain has TRBV4-3 and TRBJ1-1; 12 bases line up with TRBD1. Germline-derived CDR1 and CDR2 are LGHNA and YSLEER. Trimming took 6 bases from V and 3 from J; bases not matched to a gene: 5. CDR3 length: 15 amino acids.